Given below is one T cell receptor (beta chain) in context. Its antigen is as yet unknown. Separate from the roughly 700-subject first cohort was the 120-subject validation cohort, to which the donors belonged. This sample is drawn from a study of cytomegalovirus exposure and HLA in healthy donors. Across the study: The approximately 110 validation repertoires and the roughly 680 first-cohort repertoires shared a platform, a later analysis reported. Study-wide points: Reports showed the classifier diagnosing cytomegalovirus status with high specificity and sensitivity. A few CMV-associated chains proved CMV antigen-specific in vitro.

Libraries were prepared by immunoSEQ multiplex PCR; TCRdb keeps only in-frame clonotypes and omits some of them. The repertoire holds about 100,000 clones, with over 75% as singletons. The CDR3 runs 15 residues. Germline CDR1 is SNHLY and CDR2 is FYNNEI. V lost 6 bases and J 2 bases, leaving 14 bases between the germline ends. Material for sequencing was PBMCs. This receptor was identified in a young woman in good health and CMV-seronegative. This rearrangement joins TRBV2 to TRBJ1-5; unclear D gene. DNA of the CDR3: TGTGCCAGCAGGGAGGGCTTTCAGCGCAATCAGCCCCAGCATTTT. Protein: CASREGFQRNQPQHF.